The T cell receptor beta chain under discussion was sequenced for a study of control samples from healthy donors and cancer patients (dated by TCRdb to 2020 to 2021). Libraries were constructed by the immunoSEQ multiplex PCR assay. The table was pulled from immuneACCESS by TCRdb, which kept in-frame rearrangements only. Such tables lose some clones; where checked, under half of the loss comes from unresolved V genes, and the rest has no known cause. A total of approximately 98,000 clones appear in this sample, around four fifths of them only once. About 7% of the sample belongs to the ten largest clones. CDR1 and CDR2 are drawn from the germline V gene: MDHEN, SYDVKM. From the cysteine through the phenylalanine, the CDR3 covers 17 amino acids. The DNA shown is the 51-base CDR3, in frame from base 1. Ends trimmed: V by 5 bases, J by 4 bases; bases unmatched to a gene: 6. As concerns this clone: The specificity of this receptor is unknown. Per-base qualities were not stored, and no clone one base away is much larger.

The chain links TRBV28 with TRBJ2-2, with 14 bases aligning to TRBD2. This sequence was found in a man aged 18 to 30 in good health. Sequencing input: blood. CDR3 region: CASSRGLAGVLTGELFF. The nucleotide sequence reads as follows: TGTGCCAGCAGTCGGGGACTAGCGGGGGTTCTCACCGGGGAGCTGTTTTTT.